Following are 13 T cell receptor beta chains from one sample sequenced in a study of cytomegalovirus exposure and HLA in healthy donors. The study ran its PCR with 60 Vbeta and 13 Jbeta primers. Only in-frame clones appear in the TCRdb table, and some are missing; sequencing was by immunoSEQ multiplex PCR. The data show under 150,000 clones, with approximately 78% seen just once and 2.5% to 3.5% held by the top ten. The specimen was PBMCs. These receptors originate from a man between 35 and 55 years old in good health and CMV-seropositive.

The rearrangement links TRBV7-9 to TRBJ1-2, with TRBD1 identical over 9 bases. CDR1 SEHNR and CDR2 FQNEAQ come from the germline V gene (reference sequence). This CDR3 spans 15 amino acids. Trimming at V came to 5 bases and at J to 7 bases, leaving 11 bases not matched to a gene. The CDR3 nucleotides read TGTGCCAGCAGCAGTGCGGGACAGGGTCTCGCTGGCTACACCTTC. Amino acid sequence: CASSSAGQGLAGYTF.

The chain uses TRBV5-4 and TRBJ2-2; 13 nucleotides line up with TRBD2. The CDR3 consists of 16 residues. The J segment lost 8 bases and the V segment lost 4 bases, leaving 8 bases of the junction unmatched. Germline V gene sequence: CDR1 SGHNT, CDR2 YYREEE (reference sequence). The CDR3 bases are TGTGCCAGCAGCGGGGGGACTAGCGGGGCACCGGGGGAGCTGTTTTTT. Its protein is CASSGGTSGAPGELFF.

The chain joins TRBV20-1 to TRBJ2-1, with TRBD1 as a possible D gene (6 bases). The CDR3 is made up of 11 amino acids. Between the trimmed V and J ends, which lost 3 bases and 12 bases, there was a span of 12 bases. The germline gives CDR1 DFQATT, CDR2 SNEGSKA (reference sequence). CDR3 loop: CSARGHSGQFF. In DNA form, the CDR3 reads TGCAGTGCTAGGGGACACTCGGGGCAGTTCTTC.

This clone was seen more than once but under ten times. V and J are TRBV11-2 and TRBJ1-5; no reliable D call. V dropped 5 bases and J dropped 9 bases, with 17 bases sitting between them. Germline V lookup: CDR1 SGHAT, CDR2 FQNNGV. The CDR3 covers 14 residues. This chain's CDR3 is CASSQSGNRTPQHF. The DNA of the CDR3 is TGTGCCAGCAGCCAATCCGGGAACCGGACGCCCCAGCATTTT. Full variable domain (outside the CDR3, taken from reference TRBV11-2 and TRBJ1-5): EAGVAQSPRYKIIEKRQSVAFWCNPISGHATLYWYQQILGQGPKLLIQFQNNGVVDDSQLPKDRFSAERLKGVDSTLKIQPAKLEDSAVYLCASSQSGNRTPQHFGDGTRLSIL.

This clone was found once. This rearrangement joins TRBV13 to TRBJ1-2; D is possibly TRBD1 (5 bases). Trimming took off 3 bases at V and 7 bases at J, with 18 bases between the two ends. From germline, CDR1 is PRHDT and CDR2 FYEKMQ (reference sequence). There are 15 residues in the CDR3. The CDR3 is CASSLGRGDLFGYTF. The CDR3 DNA sequence: TGTGCCAGCAGCTTGGGACGCGGGGATCTCTTTGGCTACACCTTC.

This chain links TRBV5-5 with TRBJ2-2; D possibly corresponds to TRBD2 (5 bases). Trimming took off 0 bases at V and 3 bases at J, with 9 bases between the two ends. The CDR3 consists of 15 residues. Germline V gene data show CDR1 as SGHKS and CDR2 as YYEKEE (reference sequence). CDR3 in amino acids: CASSLAGEHTGELFF. The CDR3 coding sequence is TGTGCCAGCAGCTTGGCCGGGGAGCACACCGGGGAGCTGTTTTTT.

The J gene is TRBJ1-4, the V gene TRBV7-6, with 9 bases that match TRBD1. Trimming took 3 bases from V and 7 from J; bases not matched to a gene: 6. There are 15 residues in the CDR3. Germline CDR1 is SGHVS and CDR2 is FNYEAQ. CDR3 in DNA: TGTGCCAGCAGCTTCACGGGACAGGGCGGTGAAAAACTGTTTTTT. Translating gives CASSFTGQGGEKLFF.

The chain carries TRBV4-3 and TRBJ2-5, with 11 bases identical to TRBD2. CDR3 length: 17 amino acids. The junction had 5 bases not matched to a gene; V was cut back by 2 bases and J by 0 bases. Germline assignment: CDR1 LGHNA and CDR2 YSLEER. DNA for the CDR3: TGCGCCAGCAGCCAAACTCGGACTAGCGGGTACCAAGAGACCCAGTACTTC. This encodes CASSQTRTSGYQETQYF.

The chain couples TRBV6-1 to TRBJ1-1, with D hard to call. The germline CDR1 and CDR2 sequences are MNHNS and SASEGT. The CDR3 loop spans 15 amino acids. Trimming removed 4 bases at V and 0 bases at J, with 12 bases between. CDR3 in amino acids: CASSGGAAMNTEAFF. In DNA, the CDR3 is TGTGCCAGCAGTGGGGGAGCAGCCATGAACACTGAAGCTTTCTTT.

The DNA for the CDR3 is TGTGCCAGCAGCAAAGTTAATACCGACCGGGACACCAAGGGCTACACCTTC. Residues: CASSKVNTDRDTKGYTF. V usage is TRBV21-1 and J usage is TRBJ1-2; the DNA was not used to check the table's D call, TRBD1. TRBV21-1 is a recognized pseudogene. The CDR3 runs to 17 residues.

This clone was observed a handful of times. This chain connects TRBV5-1 to TRBJ2-1, with 9 nucleotides matching TRBD1. The CDR3 is 15 residues long. Looked up from germline, CDR1 is SGHRS and CDR2 is YFSETQ. With V trimmed by 2 bases and J by 5 bases, 5 bases remained unmatched. CDR3 DNA: TGCGCCAGCAGCTTCACCGGGACAGGGAACAATGAGCAGTTCTTC. It yields the protein CASSFTGTGNNEQFF.

The CDR3 DNA follows: TGTGCCAGCAGCTTACGGGGGGTCTCTAGCACAGATACGCAGTATTTT. Translated: CASSLRGVSSTDTQYF. This sequence joins TRBV13 and TRBJ2-3; 7 bases map to TRBD2. The ends lost 2 bases at V and 0 bases at J; junction bases unmatched: 5. This CDR3 region has 16 residues. Germline loops: CDR1 PRHDT, CDR2 FYEKMQ (reference sequence). Full variable domain (rest looked up from reference TRBV13 and TRBJ2-3): AAGVIQSPRHLIKEKRETATLKCYPIPRHDTVYWYQQGPGQDPQFLISFYEKMQSDKGSIPDRFSAQQFSDYHSELNMSSLELGDSALYFCASSLRGVSSTDTQYFGPGTRLTVL.

This chain links TRBV19 with TRBJ2-5, with TRBD1 as a possible D gene (5 bases). The J call may be in error: the DNA end matches TRBJ2-7 better. Germline V lookup: CDR1 LNHDA, CDR2 SQIVND (reference sequence). CDR3 length: 14 amino acids. CDR3 nucleotides: TGTGCCAGCCGCTCCGGTGGACAACTATACGAGCAGTACTTC. Protein: CASRSGGQLYEQYF.